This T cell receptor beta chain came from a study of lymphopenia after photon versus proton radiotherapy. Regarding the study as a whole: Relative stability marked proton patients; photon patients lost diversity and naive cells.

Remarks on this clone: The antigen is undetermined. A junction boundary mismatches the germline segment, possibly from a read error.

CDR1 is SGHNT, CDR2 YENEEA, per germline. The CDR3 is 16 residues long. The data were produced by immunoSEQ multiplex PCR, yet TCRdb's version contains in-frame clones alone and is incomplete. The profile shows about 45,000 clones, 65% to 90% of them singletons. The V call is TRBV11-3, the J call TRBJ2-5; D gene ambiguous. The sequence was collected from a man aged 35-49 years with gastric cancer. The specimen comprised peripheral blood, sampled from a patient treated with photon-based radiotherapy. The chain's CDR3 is CASSLGGRFGQETRYF. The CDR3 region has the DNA TGTGCCAGCAGCTTAGGAGGACGGTTCGGCCAAGAGACCCGGTACTTC.